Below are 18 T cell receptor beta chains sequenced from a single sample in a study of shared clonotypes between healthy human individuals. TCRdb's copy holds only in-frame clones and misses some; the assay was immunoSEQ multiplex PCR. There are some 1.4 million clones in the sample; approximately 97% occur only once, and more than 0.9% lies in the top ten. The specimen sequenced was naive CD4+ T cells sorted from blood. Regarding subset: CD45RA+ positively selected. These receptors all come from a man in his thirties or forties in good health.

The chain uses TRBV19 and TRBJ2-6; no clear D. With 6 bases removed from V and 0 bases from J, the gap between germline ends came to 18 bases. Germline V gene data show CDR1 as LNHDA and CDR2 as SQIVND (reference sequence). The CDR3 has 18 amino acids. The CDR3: CASRKTKPLDSGANVLTF. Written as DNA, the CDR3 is TGTGCCAGTAGAAAAACAAAGCCCCTCGACTCTGGGGCCAACGTCCTGACTTTC.

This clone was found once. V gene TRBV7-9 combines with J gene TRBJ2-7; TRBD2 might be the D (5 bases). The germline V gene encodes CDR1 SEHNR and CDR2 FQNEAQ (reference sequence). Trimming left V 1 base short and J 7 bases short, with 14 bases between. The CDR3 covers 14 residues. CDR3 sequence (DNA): TGTGCCAGCAGCTTAGAGACTCCAACGGGGGAGCAGTACTTC. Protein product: CASSLETPTGEQYF.

CDR3 region: CASSKDASGIRDTQYF. The CDR3 nucleotides read TGTGCCAGCAGCAAAGACGCTAGCGGGATACGAGATACGCAGTATTTT. The chain couples TRBV21-1 to TRBJ2-3; the tabulated D call, TRBD2, remains unverified against the DNA. TRBV21-1 is a pseudogene locus. The CDR3 contains 16 residues.

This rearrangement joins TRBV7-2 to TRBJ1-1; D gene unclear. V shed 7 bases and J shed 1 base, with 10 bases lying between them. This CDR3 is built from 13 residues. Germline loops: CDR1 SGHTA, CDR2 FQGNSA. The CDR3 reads CASIPPENTEAFF. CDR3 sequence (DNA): TGTGCCAGCATACCCCCAGAGAACACTGAAGCTTTCTTT.

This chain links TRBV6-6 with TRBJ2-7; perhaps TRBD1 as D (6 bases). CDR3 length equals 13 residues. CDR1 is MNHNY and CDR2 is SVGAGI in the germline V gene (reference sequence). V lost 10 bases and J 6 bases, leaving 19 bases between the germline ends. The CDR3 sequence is CAIGQTTLGEQYF. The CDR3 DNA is TGTGCCATTGGACAGACCACTTTGGGCGAGCAGTACTTC.

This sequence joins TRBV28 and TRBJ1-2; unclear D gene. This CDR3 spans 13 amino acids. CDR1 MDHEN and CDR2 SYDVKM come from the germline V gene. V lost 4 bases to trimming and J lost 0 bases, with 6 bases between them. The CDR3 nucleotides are TGTGCCAGCAGTTCGGGAGCTAACTATGGCTACACCTTC. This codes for CASSSGANYGYTF.

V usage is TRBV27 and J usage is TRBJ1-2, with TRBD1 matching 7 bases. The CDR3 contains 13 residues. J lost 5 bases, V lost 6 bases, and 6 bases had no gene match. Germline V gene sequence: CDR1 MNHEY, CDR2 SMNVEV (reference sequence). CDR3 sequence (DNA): TGTGCCAGCAGCCCACAACAGGGGTATGGCTACACCTTC. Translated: CASSPQQGYGYTF.

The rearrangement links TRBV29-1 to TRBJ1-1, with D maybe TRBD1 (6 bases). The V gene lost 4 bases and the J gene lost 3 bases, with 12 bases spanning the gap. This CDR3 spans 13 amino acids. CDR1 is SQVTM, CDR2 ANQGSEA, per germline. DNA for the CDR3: TGCAGCGTTGCGCAGGGGATGTACACTGAAGCTTTCTTT. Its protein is CSVAQGMYTEAFF.

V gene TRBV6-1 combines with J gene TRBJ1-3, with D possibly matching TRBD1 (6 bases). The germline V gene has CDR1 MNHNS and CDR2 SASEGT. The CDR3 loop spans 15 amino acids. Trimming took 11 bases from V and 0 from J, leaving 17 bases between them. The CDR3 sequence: CAGSRGQGSGNTIYF. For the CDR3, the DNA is TGTGCCGGGAGCAGGGGCCAAGGCTCTGGAAACACCATATATTTT.

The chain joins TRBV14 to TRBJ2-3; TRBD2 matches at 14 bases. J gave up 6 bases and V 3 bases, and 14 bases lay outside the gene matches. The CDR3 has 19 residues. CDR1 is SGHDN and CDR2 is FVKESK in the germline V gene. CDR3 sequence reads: CASSQDYWTSGRKIDTQYF. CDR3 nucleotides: TGTGCCAGCAGCCAGGATTACTGGACTAGCGGGAGGAAAATTGATACGCAGTATTTT.

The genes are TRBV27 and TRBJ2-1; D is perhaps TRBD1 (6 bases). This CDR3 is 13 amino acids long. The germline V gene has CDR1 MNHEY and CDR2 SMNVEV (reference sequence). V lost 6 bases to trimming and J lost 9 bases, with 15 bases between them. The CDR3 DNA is TGTGCCAGCAGAAAAACAGGGCAGGGTGAGCAGTTCTTC. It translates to CASRKTGQGEQFF.

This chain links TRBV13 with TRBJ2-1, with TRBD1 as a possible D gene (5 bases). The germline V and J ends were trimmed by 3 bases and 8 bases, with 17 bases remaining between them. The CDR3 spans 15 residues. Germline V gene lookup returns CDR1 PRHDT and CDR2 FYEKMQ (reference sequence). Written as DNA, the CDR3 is TGTGCCAGCAGCTTCGCAGGGTACTCTCCAGATGAGCAGTTCTTC. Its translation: CASSFAGYSPDEQFF.

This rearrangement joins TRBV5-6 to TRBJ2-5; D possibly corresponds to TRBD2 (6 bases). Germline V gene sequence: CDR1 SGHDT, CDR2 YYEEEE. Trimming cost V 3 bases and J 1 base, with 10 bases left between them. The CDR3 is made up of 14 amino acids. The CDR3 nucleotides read TGTGCCAGCAGCTGGCGGGACTTCCAAGAGACCCAGTACTTC. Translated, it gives CASSWRDFQETQYF.

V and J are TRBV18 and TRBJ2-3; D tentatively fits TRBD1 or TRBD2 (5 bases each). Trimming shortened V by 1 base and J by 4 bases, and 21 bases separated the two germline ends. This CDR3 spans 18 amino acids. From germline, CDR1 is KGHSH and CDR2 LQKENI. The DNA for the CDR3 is TGTGCCAGCTCACCACTCGCCATTCAGTCTGGGGACGCAGATACGCAGTATTTT. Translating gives CASSPLAIQSGDADTQYF.

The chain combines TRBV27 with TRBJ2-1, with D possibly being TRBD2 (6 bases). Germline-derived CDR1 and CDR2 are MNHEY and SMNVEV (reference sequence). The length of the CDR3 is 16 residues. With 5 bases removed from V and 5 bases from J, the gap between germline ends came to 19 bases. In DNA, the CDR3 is TGTGCCAGCAGTATCCTTAGCGTGGGAGGCCACAATGAGCAGTTCTTC. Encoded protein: CASSILSVGGHNEQFF.

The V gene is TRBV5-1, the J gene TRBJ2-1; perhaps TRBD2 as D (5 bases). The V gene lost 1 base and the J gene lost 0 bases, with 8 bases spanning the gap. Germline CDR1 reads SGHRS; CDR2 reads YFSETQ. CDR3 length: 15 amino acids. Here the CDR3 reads CASSLREYSYNEQFF. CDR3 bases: TGCGCCAGCAGCTTGAGGGAGTACTCCTACAATGAGCAGTTCTTC.

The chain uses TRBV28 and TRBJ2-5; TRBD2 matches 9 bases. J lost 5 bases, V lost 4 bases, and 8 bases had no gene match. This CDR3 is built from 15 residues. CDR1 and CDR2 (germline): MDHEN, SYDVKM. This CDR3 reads CASSSAGGLGETQYF. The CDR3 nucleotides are TGTGCCAGCAGTTCAGCGGGAGGCCTGGGGGAGACCCAGTACTTC.

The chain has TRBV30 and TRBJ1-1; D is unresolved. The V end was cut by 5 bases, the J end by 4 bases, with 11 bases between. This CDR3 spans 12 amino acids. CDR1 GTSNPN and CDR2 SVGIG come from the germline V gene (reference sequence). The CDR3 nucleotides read TGTGCCTGGGAAACGAAGGTCACTGAAGCTTTCTTT. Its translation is CAWETKVTEAFF.